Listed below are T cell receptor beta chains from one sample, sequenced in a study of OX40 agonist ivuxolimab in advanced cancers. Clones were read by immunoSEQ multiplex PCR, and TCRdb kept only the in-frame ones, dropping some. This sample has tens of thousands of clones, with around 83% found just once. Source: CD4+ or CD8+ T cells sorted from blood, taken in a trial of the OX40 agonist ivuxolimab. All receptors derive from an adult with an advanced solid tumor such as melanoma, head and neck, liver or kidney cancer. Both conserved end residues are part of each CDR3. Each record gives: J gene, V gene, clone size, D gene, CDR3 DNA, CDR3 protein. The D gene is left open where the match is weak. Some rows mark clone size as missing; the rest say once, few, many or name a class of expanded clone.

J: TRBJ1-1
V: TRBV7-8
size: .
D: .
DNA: TGTGCCAGCAGCTTTGTGAACACTGAAGCTTTCTTT
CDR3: CASSFVNTEAFF

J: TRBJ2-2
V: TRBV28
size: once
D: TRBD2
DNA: TGTGCCAGCAGCCCCTCGGGGGGCACCGGGGAGCTGTTTTTT
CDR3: CASSPSGGTGELFF

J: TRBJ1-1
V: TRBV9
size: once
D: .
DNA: TGTGCCAGCAGCGTAGCCGGGGGATTGACTGAAGCTTTCTTT
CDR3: CASSVAGGLTEAFF

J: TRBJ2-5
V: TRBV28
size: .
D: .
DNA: TGTGCCAGCAGAACTCTCAGGGGTGGCTACCAAGAGACCCAGTACTTC
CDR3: CASRTLRGGYQETQYF

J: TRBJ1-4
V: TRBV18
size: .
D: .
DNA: TGTGCCAGCTCAATTAGGGACAATGATAAACTGTTTTTT
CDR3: CASSIRDNDKLFF

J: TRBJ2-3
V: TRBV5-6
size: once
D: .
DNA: TGTGCCAGCAGCTTGGCGGGGCGGGGCCTTTTTACAGATACGCAGTATTTT
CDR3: CASSLAGRGLFTDTQYF

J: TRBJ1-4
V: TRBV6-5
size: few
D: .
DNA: TGTGCCAGCAGTTACCAGACTTGGCGGATGGATGAAAAACTGTTTTTT
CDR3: CASSYQTWRMDEKLFF

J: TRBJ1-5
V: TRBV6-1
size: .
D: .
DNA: TGTGCCAGCAGTCCTCCGACGGAGCCCCAGCATTTT
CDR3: CASSPPTEPQHF

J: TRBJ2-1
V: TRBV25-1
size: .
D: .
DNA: TGTGCCAGCAGTGAAGCATCCGGGACAAGATACAATGAGCAGTTCTTC
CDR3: CASSEASGTRYNEQFF

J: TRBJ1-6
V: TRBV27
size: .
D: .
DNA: TGTGCCAGCGGGACAACAGGTTATTCACCCCTCCACTTT
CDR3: CASGTTGYSPLHF

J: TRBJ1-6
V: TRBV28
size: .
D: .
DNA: TGTGCCAGCAGCCCTACGTTCATGGGTTTGAGTACCTATAATTCACCCCTCCACTTT
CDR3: CASSPTFMGLSTYNSPLHF

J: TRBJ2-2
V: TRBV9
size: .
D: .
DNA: TGTGCCAGCAGCACCCACCCCAGGGATGGGGAACCCGGGGAGCTGTTTTTT
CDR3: CASSTHPRDGEPGELFF

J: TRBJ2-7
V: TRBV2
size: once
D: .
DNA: TGTGCCAGCAGTGATGGACGGATTTCCTACGAGCAGTACTTC
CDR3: CASSDGRISYEQYF

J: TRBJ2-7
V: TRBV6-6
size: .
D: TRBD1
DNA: TGTGCCAGCAGTCCACTAGGGACAGGGGCCTACGAGCAGTACTTC
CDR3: CASSPLGTGAYEQYF

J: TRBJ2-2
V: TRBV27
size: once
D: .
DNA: TGTGCCAGCAGTTTATGGGGGACTCCCCCCGGGGAGCTGTTTTTT
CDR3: CASSLWGTPPGELFF

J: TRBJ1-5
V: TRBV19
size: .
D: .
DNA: TGTGCCACTCGCCCGGGGGGGGGTAGAAATCAGCCCCAGCATTTT
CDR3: CATRPGGGRNQPQHF

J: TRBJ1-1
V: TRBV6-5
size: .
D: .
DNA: TGTGCCAGCAGTTACTCCCATTCCAGGGTTGTCGCTGAAGCTTTCTTT
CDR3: CASSYSHSRVVAEAFF

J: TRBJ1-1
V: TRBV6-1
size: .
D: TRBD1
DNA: TGTGCCAGCAGTGACACAGGGGGCCTCGAAGCTTTCTTT
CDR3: CASSDTGGLEAFF

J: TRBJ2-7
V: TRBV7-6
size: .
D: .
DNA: TGTGCCAGCAGCCGCGCAAGCTCCTACGAGCAGTACTTC
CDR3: CASSRASSYEQYF

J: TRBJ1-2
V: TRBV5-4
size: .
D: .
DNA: TGTGCCAGCAGCCCCCAGGGGAACTATGGCTACACCTTC
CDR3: CASSPQGNYGYTF

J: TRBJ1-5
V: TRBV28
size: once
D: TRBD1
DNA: TGTGCCAGCAGTTTTTATCAGGGGGGAGAGGGCAATCAGCCCCAGCATTTT
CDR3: CASSFYQGGEGNQPQHF

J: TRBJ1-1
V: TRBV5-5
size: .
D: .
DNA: TGTGCCAGCATCGTATCGGTGAACACTGAAGCTTTCTTT
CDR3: CASIVSVNTEAFF

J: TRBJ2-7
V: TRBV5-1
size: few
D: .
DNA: TGCGCCAGCAGCTTGACCGGGTCCTACGAGCAGTACTTC
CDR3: CASSLTGSYEQYF

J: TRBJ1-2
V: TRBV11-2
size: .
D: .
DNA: TGTGCCAGCAGGTCCACGGACAGCTACTATGGCTACACCTTC
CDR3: CASRSTDSYYGYTF

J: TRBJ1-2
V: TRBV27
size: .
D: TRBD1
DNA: TGTGCCAGCAGTTTCTCGAACAGGGGGCTGGACTATGGCTACACCTTC
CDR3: CASSFSNRGLDYGYTF

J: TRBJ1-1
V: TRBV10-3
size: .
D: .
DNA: TGTGCCATCAGTGAGCCTTCAGGGATGAACACTGAAGCTTTCTTT
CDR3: CAISEPSGMNTEAFF

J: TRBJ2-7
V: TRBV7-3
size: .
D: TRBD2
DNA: TGTGCCAGCAGCTTACTGGCTAGCGGGGGCGAGCAGTACTTC
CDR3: CASSLLASGGEQYF

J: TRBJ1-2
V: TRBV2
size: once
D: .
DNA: TGTGCCAGCAGTGAAAAAGTTCCCAGGGGAGGCTATGGCTACACCTTC
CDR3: CASSEKVPRGGYGYTF

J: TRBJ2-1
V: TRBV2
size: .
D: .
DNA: TGTGCCAGCAGCCCGGGACTTAGCTCCTACAATGAGCAGTTCTTC
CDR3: CASSPGLSSYNEQFF

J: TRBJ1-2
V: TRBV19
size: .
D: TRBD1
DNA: TGTGCCACCAAGTCTTTGGACAGGGAGGTTGACGGCTACACCTTC
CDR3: CATKSLDREVDGYTF

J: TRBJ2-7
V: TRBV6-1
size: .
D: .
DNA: TGTGCCAGCAGTTATATGGCCACCTACGAGCAGTACTTC
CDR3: CASSYMATYEQYF

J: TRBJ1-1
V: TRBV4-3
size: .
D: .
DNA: TGCGCCAGCAGCCTAGGCATGGAATCTTTCTTT
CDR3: CASSLGMESFF

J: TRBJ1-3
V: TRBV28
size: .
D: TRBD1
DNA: TGTGCCAGCAGTCGACAGGGCCAACTCTTCTCTGGAAACACCATATATTTT
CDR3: CASSRQGQLFSGNTIYF

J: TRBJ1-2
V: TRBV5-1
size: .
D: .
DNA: TGCGCCAGCAGCTTACGACAGGAGAACTATGGCTACACCTTC
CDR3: CASSLRQENYGYTF

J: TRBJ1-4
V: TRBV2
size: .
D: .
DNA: TGTGCCAGCAGTGAAGAATCGCCAACAACTAATGAAAAACTGTTTTTT
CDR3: CASSEESPTTNEKLFF

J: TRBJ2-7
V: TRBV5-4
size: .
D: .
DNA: TGTGCCAGCAGCTTGTTAGGACAAGGGTTCGCAGACGAGCAGTACTTC
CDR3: CASSLLGQGFADEQYF

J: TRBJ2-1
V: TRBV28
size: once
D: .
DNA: TGTGCCAGCAGTTTTATAGCGGAGGACTACAATGAGCAGTTCTTC
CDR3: CASSFIAEDYNEQFF

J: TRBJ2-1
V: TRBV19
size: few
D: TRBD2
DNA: TGTGCCAGTAACCCAGAGGGAGGGATTCATGAGCAGTTCTTC
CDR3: CASNPEGGIHEQFF

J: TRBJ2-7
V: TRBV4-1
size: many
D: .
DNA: TGCGCCAGCAGCCAAGGGCAAAGGGGAGCTACCTACGAGCAGTACTTC
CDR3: CASSQGQRGATYEQYF

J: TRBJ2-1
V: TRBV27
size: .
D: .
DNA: TGTGCCAGCAGTTTGGGTACGCACAATGAGCAGTTCTTC
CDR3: CASSLGTHNEQFF

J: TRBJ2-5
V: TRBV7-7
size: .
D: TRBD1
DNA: TGTGCTAGCAGCTGGTTGGACAGGGACCAAGAGACCCAGTACTTC
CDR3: CASSWLDRDQETQYF

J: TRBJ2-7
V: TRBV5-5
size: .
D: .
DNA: TGTGCCAGCAGCTTGGCCCCCGGCGGGGCCTACGAGCAGTACTTC
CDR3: CASSLAPGGAYEQYF

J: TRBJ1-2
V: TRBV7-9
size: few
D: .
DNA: TGTGCCAGCAGCCCCACGGGGGACGGCTATGGCTACACCTTC
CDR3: CASSPTGDGYGYTF

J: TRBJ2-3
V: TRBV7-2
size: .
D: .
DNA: TGTGCCAGCAGCTTGAGGGGGGGATACACAGATACGCAGTATTTT
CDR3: CASSLRGGYTDTQYF

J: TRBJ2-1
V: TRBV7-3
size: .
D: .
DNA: TGTGCCAGCAGCTTCGGGGGGCCTCCTTACAATGAGCAGTTCTTC
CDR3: CASSFGGPPYNEQFF

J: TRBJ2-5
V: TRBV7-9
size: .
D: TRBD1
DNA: TGTGCCAGCAGTTTAGCTAGACAGGGTCAAGAGACCCAGTACTTC
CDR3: CASSLARQGQETQYF

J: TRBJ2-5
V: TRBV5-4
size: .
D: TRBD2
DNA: TGTGCCAGCAGCTTGGATCTTAGCGGGGCGCAAGAGACCCAGTACTTC
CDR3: CASSLDLSGAQETQYF

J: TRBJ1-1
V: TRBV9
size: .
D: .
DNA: TGTGCCAGCAGCGTGGGGGGCCGTACTGAAGCTTTCTTT
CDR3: CASSVGGRTEAFF